Following are 27 T cell receptor beta chains from one sample sequenced in a study of T cell repertoires in cytomegalovirus infection. Which antigens these TCRs recognize remains unknown. TCRdb re-called the reads with MiXCR, one entry per CDR3 protein. The sample records some 270,000 distinct CDR3 sequences, about 20% being singletons. The sequences come from cultured PBMCs, collected from culture after CMV antigen stimulation. The receptors stem from a human donor in good health (CMV status not recorded). Some clones in this sample may be carry-over from other donors' samples.

J is TRBJ2-7 and V is TRBV2, with D unclear. The CDR3 extends over 11 amino acids. Germline CDR1 SNHLY, CDR2 FYNNEI. V lost 0 bases and J lost 9, with 6 bases in between. Written as DNA, the CDR3 is TGTGCCAGCAGTGAAGCGCTTGGGCAGTACGTC. The encoded protein is CASSEALGQYV.

This clonotype was found a few times. The gene calls are TRBV27 and TRBJ2-7, with D possibly being TRBD1 (6 bases). V gave up 6 bases and J gave up 2 bases, with 14 bases separating them. This CDR3 has 14 amino acids. Germline V gives CDR1 MNHEY, CDR2 SMNVEV (reference sequence). The CDR3 loop reads CASSLRGLTYEQYF. CDR3 nucleotides: TGTGCCAGCAGCCTGAGGGGGTTAACCTACGAGCAGTACTTC.

This clonotype was found many times. The gene calls are TRBV12-3 or TRBV12-4 and TRBJ1-4; no reliable D call. The CDR3 spans 14 residues. The V gene lost 2 bases and the J gene lost 7 bases, with 11 bases spanning the gap. Here the CDR3 DNA reads TGTGCCAGCAGTTTACGGGGTGTGACTGAAAAACTGTTTTTT. This sequence encodes CASSLRGVTEKLFF.

The chain carries TRBV7-8 and TRBJ1-1; D gene uncertain. The germline V gene has CDR1 SGHVS and CDR2 FQNEAQ. CDR3 length equals 13 residues. V lost 3 bases, J lost 7 bases, and 12 bases lay in between. The CDR3 DNA reads as TGTGCCAGCAGCTTTGTTAATGATGGTGAAGCTTTCTTT. Translated: CASSFVNDGEAFF.

The chain has TRBV28 and TRBJ1-5; tentative D call: TRBD1 (5 bases). Trimming shortened V by 8 bases and J by 12 bases, and 14 bases separated the two germline ends. Germline V gene lookup returns CDR1 MDHEN and CDR2 SYDVKM. CDR3 length equals 11 residues. The CDR3 nucleotides read TGTGCCAGCTCCTACCAAAGGGGCCAGCATTTT. It is translated as CASSYQRGQHF.

The chain links TRBV6-1 to TRBJ2-1, with D tentatively TRBD2 (6 bases). Germline V gene sequence: CDR1 MNHNS, CDR2 SASEGT. V shed 4 bases and J shed 11 bases, with 15 bases lying between them. CDR3 length equals 13 residues. The CDR3: CASSVSRRDQQFF. In DNA, the CDR3 is TGTGCCAGCAGTGTTAGCAGGAGGGATCAGCAGTTCTTC.

This chain uses TRBV28 with TRBJ2-2; 10 nucleotides line up with TRBD2. Unmatched junction bases numbered 12, after V lost 6 bases and J lost 5 bases. CDR1 and CDR2 from the germline V gene are MDHEN and SYDVKM. This CDR3 has 17 amino acids. The chain's CDR3 is CASRPILAGDGTGELFF. The CDR3 DNA reads TGTGCCAGCAGGCCTATTCTAGCGGGAGATGGTACCGGGGAGCTGTTTTTT.

The rearrangement links TRBV3-1 to TRBJ2-7; 11 nucleotides agree with TRBD2. The CDR3 has 16 residues. J lost 7 bases, V lost 0 bases, and 8 bases had no gene match. Germline CDR1 reads LGHDT; CDR2 reads YNNKEL (reference sequence). CDR3 region: CASSQEEKRLAGEQYV. The CDR3 DNA sequence: TGTGCCAGCAGCCAAGAAGAGAAGAGACTAGCGGGAGAGCAGTACGTC.

This clonotype has at least ten counts. This rearrangement joins TRBV19 to TRBJ1-3; D gene unclear. CDR3 length: 12 residues. Germline lookup yields CDR1 LNHDA and CDR2 SQIVND (reference sequence). V dropped 2 bases and J dropped 4 bases, with 3 bases sitting between them. The CDR3 is CASSINGNTIYF. As DNA, the CDR3 is TGTGCCAGTAGTATAAACGGAAACACCATATATTTT.

The CDR3 region has the DNA TGTGCCACCAGTGAGGTGACAGGCAGGAACACTGAAGCTTTCTTT. Translated: CATSEVTGRNTEAFF. This chain links TRBV24-1 with TRBJ1-1; tentatively, D is TRBD1 (6 bases). The germline V gene has CDR1 KGHDR and CDR2 SFDVKD. The CDR3 extends over 15 amino acids. V dropped 4 bases and J dropped 1 base, with 12 bases sitting between them.

This clonotype came up many times. The genes are TRBV6-1 and TRBJ2-2, with 7 bases identical to TRBD2. Germline loops: CDR1 MNHNS, CDR2 SASEGT. The CDR3 loop spans 15 amino acids. With 6 bases clipped from V and 0 bases from J, the junction kept 4 bases outside the gene matches. CDR3 in DNA: TGTGCCAGCAGACCGGGACTACCGAACACCGGGGAGCTGTTTTTT. It is translated as CASRPGLPNTGELFF.

The chain combines TRBV28 with TRBJ1-2; no reliable D call. The V and J ends lost 2 bases and 8 bases respectively, with 12 bases between them. The CDR3 extends over 13 amino acids. The germline CDR1 and CDR2 sequences are MDHEN and SYDVKM. The CDR3 protein is CASSLDPQLGYTF. The CDR3 DNA reads TGTGCCAGCAGTTTAGATCCCCAACTAGGCTACACCTTC.

The chain uses TRBV12-5 and TRBJ2-3, with 10 positions matching TRBD2. Germline lookup yields CDR1 LGHNT and CDR2 FRNRAP. The CDR3 has 15 amino acids. V was clipped by 6 bases and J by 1 base; unmatched bases: 4. The CDR3 DNA sequence: TGTGCTAGTGGCCCCGGGACTAGCGGCACAGATACGCAGTATTTT. Its protein is CASGPGTSGTDTQYF.

This clonotype came up many times. The rearrangement links TRBV7-2 to TRBJ1-4; TRBD1 is a possible D gene (5 bases). The V and J ends lost 3 bases and 5 bases respectively, with 13 bases between them. The length of the CDR3 is 15 residues. Germline V lookup: CDR1 SGHTA, CDR2 FQGNSA. The CDR3 nucleotides are TGTGCCAGCAGCTTGCCGGGGGGTTTAAATGAAAAACTGTTTTTT. This translates into CASSLPGGLNEKLFF.

The chain joins TRBV5-1 to TRBJ1-6; D is perhaps TRBD1 (5 bases). This CDR3 region has 13 residues. V lost 4 bases and J 11 bases, leaving 13 bases between the germline ends. Germline CDR1 SGHRS, CDR2 YFSETQ. CDR3 region: CASSMEGYPPLHF. The CDR3 bases are TGCGCCAGCAGCATGGAGGGGTACCCACCCCTCCACTTT.

Many counts were recorded for this clonotype. The chain combines TRBV12-3 or TRBV12-4 with TRBJ1-2; 7 nucleotides line up with TRBD1. This CDR3 has 15 residues. V was clipped by 1 base and J by 3 bases; unmatched bases: 5. CDR3 coding DNA: TGTGCCAGCAGTTTAGAGACAGGGTGGGACTATGGCTACACCTTC. This gives the protein CASSLETGWDYGYTF.

The CDR3 nucleotides read TGTGCCAGTAGTATGAACAGAGAATACTACAATTCACCCCTCCACTTT. Translating it yields CASSMNREYYNSPLHF. The chain joins TRBV19 to TRBJ1-6; D remains unclear. V lost 3 bases and J lost 7, with 16 bases in between. Germline values: CDR1 LNHDA, CDR2 SQIVND (reference sequence). The CDR3 runs 16 residues.

This clonotype occurred a few times. The CDR3 loop is CASSFRNLGVNTQYF. CDR3 nucleotide sequence: TGTGCCAGCAGCTTCCGCAACCTAGGGGTGAATACGCAGTATTTT. This rearrangement joins TRBV5-6 to TRBJ2-3; D perhaps matches TRBD1 (5 bases). The CDR3 extends over 15 amino acids. Trimming shortened V by 2 bases and J by 7 bases, and 17 bases separated the two germline ends. The germline CDR1 and CDR2 sequences are SGHDT and YYEEEE.

There are many counts of this clonotype. CDR3: CASSLQGRGGYTF. CDR3 nucleotide sequence: TGTGCCAGCAGCTTGCAGGGGCGCGGTGGCTACACCTTC. This chain uses TRBV7-2 with TRBJ1-2; tentative D call: TRBD1 (6 bases). This CDR3 comprises 13 residues. The germline V gene encodes CDR1 SGHTA and CDR2 FQGNSA. The V end was cut by 3 bases, the J end by 7 bases, with 12 bases between.

V is TRBV7-9 and J is TRBJ2-1; D may correspond to TRBD1 or TRBD2 (5 bases each). With 6 bases removed from V and 10 bases from J, the gap between germline ends came to 16 bases. Germline V gene lookup returns CDR1 SEHNR and CDR2 FQNEAQ (reference sequence). The CDR3 length is 13 residues. The CDR3 here is CASSSGRVGEQFF. The CDR3 bases are TGTGCCAGCAGTTCGGGACGGGTAGGAGAGCAGTTCTTC.

The chain joins TRBV20-1 to TRBJ2-7; 10 nucleotides align to TRBD2. The V gene end was trimmed by 1 base and the J gene end by 5 bases; junction bases not matched to a gene: 8. The CDR3 is 15 residues long. The V gene's germline CDR1 is DFQATT and CDR2 SNEGSKA (reference sequence). The CDR3 region has the DNA TGCAGTGCTAGAGGGGACCTAGCGGGAGCCCACGAGCAGTACTTC. Amino acids: CSARGDLAGAHEQYF.

This chain connects TRBV28 to TRBJ1-1; D gene unclear. Germline V gene data show CDR1 as MDHEN and CDR2 as SYDVKM. V lost 2 bases and J lost 3, with 10 bases in between. This CDR3 has 14 amino acids. CDR3 loop: CASSLEGLDTEAFF. The CDR3 region has the DNA TGTGCCAGCAGTTTAGAGGGCTTGGACACTGAAGCTTTCTTT.

This clonotype was observed a handful of times. J is TRBJ2-1 and V is TRBV19, with 10 bases matching TRBD2. The CDR3 contains 14 residues. Trimming at V came to 7 bases and at J to 8 bases, leaving 8 bases not matched to a gene. Germline V gives CDR1 LNHDA, CDR2 SQIVND (reference sequence). The chain's CDR3 is CASMVVAGGHEQFF. In DNA, the CDR3 is TGTGCCAGTATGGTGGTAGCGGGAGGTCATGAGCAGTTCTTC.

The gene calls are TRBV30 and TRBJ1-2; tentatively, D is TRBD1 (6 bases). Trimming removed 2 bases from V and 8 bases from J, with 9 bases in between. The CDR3 covers 11 residues. The germline CDR1 and CDR2 sequences are GTSNPN and SVGIG (reference sequence). This CDR3 is CAWSYRVGYTF. As DNA, the CDR3 is TGTGCCTGGAGTTACAGGGTCGGCTACACCTTC. Drawing the rest from reference TRBV30 and TRBJ1-2, the complete variable domain is SQTIHQWPATLVQPVGSPLSLECTVEGTSNPNLYWYRQAAGRGLQLLFYSVGIGQISSEVPQNLSASRPQDRQFILSSKKLLLSDSGFYLCAWSYRVGYTFGSGTRLTVV.

This clonotype was observed a handful of times. This chain joins TRBV4-1 and TRBJ1-2; D ambiguous. The V end was cut by 1 base, the J end by 2 bases, with 5 bases between. The CDR3 has 13 amino acids. CDR1 is MGHRA, CDR2 YSYEKL, per germline. The CDR3: CASSQAQNYGYTF. CDR3 coding DNA: TGCGCCAGCAGCCAAGCTCAGAACTATGGCTACACCTTC.

This clonotype was counted many times. This chain connects TRBV7-2 to TRBJ2-5; a possible D gene is TRBD2 (5 bases). This CDR3 contains 13 residues. V lost 4 bases, J lost 4 bases, and 10 bases lay in between. CDR1 is SGHTA, CDR2 FQGNSA, per germline. CDR3 nucleotides: TGTGCCAGCAGCTCGCGGGTCTTAGAGACCCAGTACTTC. Translation gives CASSSRVLETQYF.

At least ten counts were recorded for this clonotype. The CDR3 loop reads CASSSILGSPTGELFF. The DNA of the CDR3 is TGTGCCAGCAGCTCGATTTTGGGGTCTCCCACCGGGGAGCTGTTTTTT. V gene TRBV7-2 combines with J gene TRBJ2-2; D uncertain. Trimming stripped 4 bases from V and 4 bases from J, with 16 bases between. The germline gives CDR1 SGHTA, CDR2 FQGNSA. This CDR3 region has 16 residues.